The rows below give T cell receptor beta chains drawn from one sample of a study of beta chain features in type 1 diabetes. Profiled with immunoSEQ multiplex PCR; TCRdb holds only in-frame clones, not every one. The repertoire holds around 250,000 clones, with approximately 25% as singletons. The sequenced material came from naive CD4+ T cells from blood. These receptors all come from a woman in her twenties or thirties with type 1 diabetes. Each CDR3 is given with its conserved first and last residue. The D gene is left open where the match is weak. Clone size is stated in some rows and not others, as once, few, many or a class when expanded.

TRBD1	TRBV30	-	TRBJ1-2	TGTGCCGAAACCCGGGACAGGGACTTTGGCTACACCTTC	CAETRDRDFGYTF
TRBD2	TRBV29-1	-	TRBJ2-1	TGCAGCGTTAGGACTAGCGGGAGTGTAGATGAGCAGTTCTTC	CSVRTSGSVDEQFF
-	TRBV6-5	-	TRBJ1-4	TGTGCCAGCAGTTACGACAGGACGCAAGAAAAACTGTTTTTT	CASSYDRTQEKLFF
-	TRBV4-2	few	TRBJ1-2	TGTGCCAGCGGACTGGTTGGGGACTATGGCTACACCTTC	CASGLVGDYGYTF
TRBD1	TRBV30	-	TRBJ1-2	TGTGCCTGGAGTGTCCCCTCGACAGGGGGCAGGAGTGGCTACACCTTC	CAWSVPSTGGRSGYTF
-	TRBV4-2	few	TRBJ2-1	TGTGCCAGCAGCCAAAGGGGTTTGGCTAGCGAATACAATGAGCAGTTCTTC	CASSQRGLASEYNEQFF
-	TRBV20-1	-	TRBJ2-1	TGCAGCCTTCTAGTGTACAATGAGCAGTTCTTC	CSLLVYNEQFF
-	TRBV11-3	few	TRBJ2-3	TGTGCCAGCAGTGGGGCCACAGATACGCAGTATTTT	CASSGATDTQYF
TRBD1	TRBV28	-	TRBJ2-6	TGTGCCAGCACCCTAACAGGGGGATTGTCTGGGGCCAACGTCCTGACTTTC	CASTLTGGLSGANVLTF
TRBD1	TRBV18	few	TRBJ1-5	TGTGCCAGCTCACTGACAGGGTCTAGGGAGCCCCAGCATTTT	CASSLTGSREPQHF
-	TRBV2	once	TRBJ1-1	TGTGCCAGCAGCTTGAACACTGAAGCTTTCTTT	CASSLNTEAFF
-	TRBV30	-	TRBJ1-4	TGTGCCTGGAGTGGAACACAGGGTGTGGGTAATGAAAAACTGTTTTTT	CAWSGTQGVGNEKLFF
TRBD1	TRBV7-2	-	TRBJ2-5	TGTGCCAGCAGCCCCGGGACAGGGCAAGAGACCCAGTACTTC	CASSPGTGQETQYF
-	TRBV21-1	few	TRBJ2-1	TGTGCCAGCAGCAAAACCCCTACCAGCGGCGACTACAATGAGCAGTTCTTC	CASSKTPTSGDYNEQFF
-	TRBV5-4	few	TRBJ2-2	TGTGCCAGCAGCTTGGACCCCCTAGGCACCGGGGAGCTGTTTTTT	CASSLDPLGTGELFF
-	TRBV9	few	TRBJ2-5	TGTGCCAGCAGCGTTTTCTCCGCGGGGGAGACCCAGTACTTC	CASSVFSAGETQYF
TRBD1	TRBV4-1	few	TRBJ2-7	TGCGCCAGCAGCCAAGAGTCCGGGACAGGTTGTTACTTC	CASSQESGTGCYF
-	TRBV28	-	TRBJ2-1	TGTGCCAGCAGTGTACCCCCGACTAGGAGGTATTACAATGAGCAGTTCTTC	CASSVPPTRRYYNEQFF
TRBD2	TRBV15	few	TRBJ2-1	TGTGCCACCAGCAGAGAGCTAGCGGGGTTCAATGAGCAGTTCTTC	CATSRELAGFNEQFF